Below are 20 T cell receptor beta chains sequenced from a single sample in a study of T cell responses to AZD1222 COVID-19 vaccine. Some clones are missing from TCRdb's copy, which holds only in-frame ones; the method was immunoSEQ multiplex PCR. The sample has fewer than 110,000 clones, 92% seen once; the top ten hold approximately 8.9%. This sample comprised peripheral blood, obtained 28 days after the second AZD1222 dose. The receptor set was obtained from an adult who received the AZD1222 COVID-19 vaccine.

The chain uses TRBV27 and TRBJ1-1, with D maybe TRBD1 (5 bases). This CDR3 spans 12 amino acids. Germline lookup yields CDR1 MNHEY and CDR2 SMNVEV (reference sequence). V was trimmed by 8 bases and J by 5 bases, leaving 12 bases between them. The CDR3 here is CASLGGGTEAFF. CDR3 bases: TGTGCCAGCCTCGGGGGAGGAACTGAAGCTTTCTTT.

The rearrangement links TRBV6-2 or TRBV6-3 to TRBJ1-4, with no clear D. The CDR3 is 13 residues long. The V gene lost 6 bases and the J gene lost 5 bases, with 10 bases spanning the gap. Germline values: CDR1 MNHEY, CDR2 SVGEGT. CDR3: CASSRRTNEKLFF. The CDR3 nucleotides read TGTGCCAGCAGCCGCCGTACCAATGAAAAACTGTTTTTT.

This clone was seen a single time. The V call is TRBV5-4, the J call TRBJ2-5; no firm D call. The CDR3 sequence is 14 residues long. The V gene's germline CDR1 is SGHNT and CDR2 YYREEE (reference sequence). V lost 0 bases to trimming and J lost 1 base, with 7 bases between them. CDR3 DNA sequence: TGTGCCAGCAGCTTGGTGCGGAGCCAAGAGACCCAGTACTTC. Amino acids: CASSLVRSQETQYF.

This chain joins TRBV6-5 and TRBJ2-7; no definite D call. This CDR3 has 13 amino acids. Trimming stripped 6 bases from V and 1 base from J, with 10 bases between. Germline-derived CDR1 and CDR2 are MNHEY and SVGAGI. The CDR3 loop is CASRRSRSYEQYF. DNA of the CDR3: TGTGCCAGCAGAAGGTCCAGGTCCTACGAGCAGTACTTC.

The genes are TRBV30 and TRBJ1-6; unclear D gene. Trimming cost V 0 bases and J 5 bases, with 8 bases left between them. Germline CDR1 GTSNPN, CDR2 SVGIG (reference sequence). This CDR3 has 14 residues. CDR3 bases: TGTGCCTGGAGTGTACGGCTGAATAATTCACCCCTCCACTTT. Its protein product is CAWSVRLNNSPLHF.

Regarding this clone: One end of the junction varies from germline; a read error may be responsible. The chain couples TRBV12-5 to TRBJ2-7; D may be TRBD1 or TRBD2 (5 bases each). Germline V gene data show CDR1 as LGHNT and CDR2 as FRNRAP. CDR3 length: 12 residues. The CDR3 here is CASGLGAGTVNF. The CDR3 coding sequence is TGTGCTAGTGGTTTGGGAGCCGGGACGGTTAACTTC.

The gene calls are TRBV30 and TRBJ1-6; D unclear. The CDR3 totals 12 residues. The V gene's germline CDR1 is GTSNPN and CDR2 SVGIG (reference sequence). Trimming took 2 bases from V and 7 from J, leaving 6 bases between them. CDR3 DNA: TGTGCCTGGAGTCCGGGCAATTCACCCCTCCACTTT. It specifies CAWSPGNSPLHF.

This clone came up once. The chain uses TRBV30 and TRBJ1-2, with a tentative D call TRBD1 (5 bases). The length of the CDR3 is 12 residues. Trimming stripped 0 bases from V and 13 bases from J, with 15 bases between. Germline lookup yields CDR1 GTSNPN and CDR2 SVGIG (reference sequence). The CDR3 reads CAWSVQRGPPTF. As DNA, the CDR3 is TGTGCCTGGAGTGTACAGAGGGGCCCCCCCACCTTC.

The rearrangement joins TRBV13 to TRBJ2-4; maybe TRBD1 (5 bases). Germline assignment: CDR1 PRHDT and CDR2 FYEKMQ (reference sequence). The CDR3 length is 17 residues. Trimming took 2 bases from V and 0 from J, leaving 14 bases between them. As DNA, the CDR3 is TGTGCCAGCAGCTTAAAGGGCAGGGCTCTAGCCAAAAACATTCAGTACTTC. Protein sequence: CASSLKGRALAKNIQYF.

The chain joins TRBV29-1 to TRBJ2-1; the D is unclear. Trimming took off 6 bases at V and 5 bases at J, with 8 bases between the two ends. The germline V gene has CDR1 SQVTM and CDR2 ANQGSEA. The CDR3 totals 11 residues. The DNA for the CDR3 is TGCAGCGTCGCTATCCACAATGAGCAGTTCTTC. Protein: CSVAIHNEQFF.

The rearrangement links TRBV4-1 to TRBJ1-5, with D tentatively TRBD1 (6 bases). The CDR3 spans 14 residues. V was clipped by 3 bases and J by 4 bases, with 10 bases between them. Germline loops: CDR1 MGHRA, CDR2 YSYEKL. CDR3 sequence: CASSQRTGNQPQHF. The CDR3 DNA follows: TGCGCCAGCAGCCAGAGAACAGGGAATCAGCCCCAGCATTTT.

The rearrangement uses TRBV4-2 and TRBJ1-1; tentative D call: TRBD1 (5 bases). V lost 4 bases and J 6 bases, leaving 12 bases between the germline ends. CDR3 length equals 13 residues. CDR1 LGHNA and CDR2 YNFKEQ come from the germline V gene. CDR3 region: CASSRRGGAEAFF. The CDR3 region has the DNA TGTGCCAGCAGCCGGCGGGGAGGGGCTGAAGCTTTCTTT.

The V and J genes are TRBV30 and TRBJ1-3; a possible D gene is TRBD1 (5 bases). Germline V gene data show CDR1 as GTSNPN and CDR2 as SVGIG (reference sequence). Trimming cost V 5 bases and J 2 bases, with 10 bases left between them. The CDR3 has 13 residues. CDR3 DNA: TGTGCCTGGGGAAGGGGAACTGGAAACACCATATATTTT. Translated, it gives CAWGRGTGNTIYF.

This clone was observed a single time. The chain carries TRBV7-8 and TRBJ1-1; no clear D. The CDR3 length is 14 residues. CDR1 is SGHVS and CDR2 is FQNEAQ in the germline V gene. The germline V and J ends were trimmed by 5 bases and 1 base, with 11 bases remaining between them. CDR3 loop: CASSLAPQNTEAFF. Here the CDR3 DNA reads TGTGCCAGCAGCCTGGCCCCGCAGAACACTGAAGCTTTCTTT.

The chain uses TRBV5-1 and TRBJ1-6; possibly TRBD1 for D (5 bases). The CDR3 length is 12 residues. The germline CDR1 and CDR2 sequences are SGHRS and YFSETQ. V gave up 4 bases and J gave up 7 bases, with 6 bases separating them. CDR3 bases: TGCGCCAGCAGCGACAGCAATTCACCCCTCCACTTT. The encoded protein is CASSDSNSPLHF.

The rearrangement links TRBV2 to TRBJ1-4, with D uncertain. V was trimmed by 6 bases and J by 1 base, leaving 12 bases between them. The CDR3 contains 15 residues. Germline values: CDR1 SNHLY, CDR2 FYNNEI. CDR3 residues: CASSPGGLTNEKLFF. CDR3 DNA: TGTGCCAGCAGCCCCGGAGGGCTAACTAATGAAAAACTGTTTTTT.

The V gene is TRBV30, the J gene TRBJ1-6; D remains unclear. The V end was cut by 0 bases, the J end by 3 bases, with 6 bases between. Germline CDR1 reads GTSNPN; CDR2 reads SVGIG (reference sequence). The CDR3 has 14 residues. Written as DNA, the CDR3 is TGTGCCTGGAGTGTAGATTTCTATAATTCACCCCTCCACTTT. Translated, it gives CAWSVDFYNSPLHF.

The genes are TRBV27 and TRBJ1-2; tentatively, D is TRBD1 (5 bases). Germline CDR1 and CDR2: MNHEY and SMNVEV (reference sequence). V was cut by 5 bases and J by 5 bases, with 12 bases left in between. The CDR3 spans 13 residues. The CDR3 DNA follows: TGTGCCAGCAGTCCCTCGGACAAGTATGGCTACACCTTC. Translated, it gives CASSPSDKYGYTF.

The gene calls are TRBV27 and TRBJ2-7; D may be TRBD1 or TRBD2 (5 bases each). The CDR3 totals 13 residues. Germline CDR1 MNHEY, CDR2 SMNVEV (reference sequence). Trimming removed 6 bases at V and 6 bases at J, with 15 bases between. For the CDR3, the DNA is TGTGCCAGCAGACCCGGGGCACTTTCCGAGCAGTACTTC. Protein sequence: CASRPGALSEQYF.

V is TRBV4-1 and J is TRBJ1-3; D ambiguous. The CDR3 contains 13 residues. From germline, CDR1 is MGHRA and CDR2 YSYEKL. V was cut by 2 bases and J by 2 bases, with 4 bases left in between. The DNA for the CDR3 is TGCGCCAGCAGCCAAAATGCTGGAAACACCATATATTTT. Protein: CASSQNAGNTIYF.